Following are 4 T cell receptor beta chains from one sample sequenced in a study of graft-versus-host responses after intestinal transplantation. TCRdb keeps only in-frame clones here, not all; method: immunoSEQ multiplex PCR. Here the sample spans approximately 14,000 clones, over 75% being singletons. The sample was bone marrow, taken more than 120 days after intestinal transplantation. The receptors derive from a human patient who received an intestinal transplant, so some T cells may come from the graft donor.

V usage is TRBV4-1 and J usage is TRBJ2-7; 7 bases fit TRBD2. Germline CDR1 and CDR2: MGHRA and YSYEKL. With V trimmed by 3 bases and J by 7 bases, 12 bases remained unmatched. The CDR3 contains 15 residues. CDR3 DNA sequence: TGCGCCAGCAGCCATACAGCGGGGACGCTAATGGAGCAGTACTTC. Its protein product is CASSHTAGTLMEQYF.

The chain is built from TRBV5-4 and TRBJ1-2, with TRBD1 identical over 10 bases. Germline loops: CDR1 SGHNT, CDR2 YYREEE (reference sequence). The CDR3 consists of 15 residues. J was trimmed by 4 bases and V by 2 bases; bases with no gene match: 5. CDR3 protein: CASSLAGTGVYGYTF. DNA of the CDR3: TGTGCCAGCAGCTTAGCCGGGACAGGGGTCTATGGCTACACCTTC.

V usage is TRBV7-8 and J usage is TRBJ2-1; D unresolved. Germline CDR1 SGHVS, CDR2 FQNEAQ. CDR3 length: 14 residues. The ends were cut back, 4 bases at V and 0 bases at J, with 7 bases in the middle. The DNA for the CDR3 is TGTGCCAGCAGCTCCGGAATCTCCTACAATGAGCAGTTCTTC. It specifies CASSSGISYNEQFF.

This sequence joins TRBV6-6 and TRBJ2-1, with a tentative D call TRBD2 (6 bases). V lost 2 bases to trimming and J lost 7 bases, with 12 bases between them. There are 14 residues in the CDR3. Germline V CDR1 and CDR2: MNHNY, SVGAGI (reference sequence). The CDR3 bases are TGTGCCAGCAGTTACGGAGGGATAAGGAATGAGCAGTTCTTC. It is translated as CASSYGGIRNEQFF.